The clone carrying this TCR beta chain showed up many times. The sample originates from a study of CD8+CD57+ T cells in acquired aplastic anemia. Profiles of TCR beta VDJ and CDR3 were generated from a genomic DNA template. MiXCR was run by TCRdb on the reads, yielding one entry per CDR3 protein. The sample lists around 150,000 distinct CDR3 sequences; roughly 48% were seen once. V shed 5 bases and J 5 bases; nucleotides not matched to a gene: 5. CDR1 is SGHVS and CDR2 is FQNEAQ in the germline V gene. The CDR3 loop spans 14 amino acids. Patients included in sequencing had previously demonstrated CD8+CD57+ cell expansion by flow cytometry.

The sequenced sample consisted of sorted CD4+, CD8+, or CD8+CD57+ T cells (not recorded which) from PBMCs. This receptor was identified in a human donor with aplastic anemia. The J gene is TRBJ2-5, the V gene TRBV7-8; TRBD2 agrees at 10 bases. Here the CDR3 reads CASSRSGRSETQYF. The CDR3 region has the DNA TGTGCCAGCAGCCGTAGCGGGAGGTCGGAGACCCAGTACTTC.